Each of the 9 T cell receptor beta chains below was sequenced from the same sample in a study of T cell repertoires in cytomegalovirus infection. From the reads, TCRdb called clonotypes with MiXCR, one entry per CDR3 protein. The sample includes about 200,000 distinct CDR3 sequences, less than 9.5% of them seen just once. Sequencing was done on a sample of PBMCs. These receptors originate from a human donor in good health (CMV status not recorded). Some clones in this sample may be carry-over from other donors' samples.

The table lists this clonotype with many counts. The V gene is TRBV2, the J gene TRBJ1-4; 11 bases are a match to TRBD1. The CDR3 sequence is 15 residues long. After removal of 5 bases from V and 3 bases from J, the junction contained 2 bases not matched to a gene. Per the germline V gene, CDR1 is SNHLY and CDR2 is FYNNEI. CDR3 residues: CASSRTGGPNEKLFF. The CDR3 DNA follows: TGTGCCAGCAGTCGGACAGGGGGCCCTAATGAAAAACTGTTTTTT.

The chain carries TRBV4-3 and TRBJ2-3; 7 bases are a match to TRBD2. Germline V gives CDR1 LGHNA, CDR2 YSLEER. V was clipped by 1 base and J by 2 bases; unmatched bases: 15. This CDR3 has 19 residues. The chain's CDR3 is CASSQGLTPGGGNTDTQYF. CDR3 DNA sequence: TGCGCCAGCAGCCAAGGATTGACCCCCGGCGGGGGAAACACAGATACGCAGTATTTT.

This clonotype has a handful of counts. V usage is TRBV2 and J usage is TRBJ1-2; D is ambiguous. This CDR3 has 11 amino acids. Per germline, CDR1 SNHLY and CDR2 FYNNEI. The V end was cut by 10 bases, the J end by 8 bases, with 14 bases between. CDR3: CATSWGDGYTF. DNA for the CDR3: TGTGCCACCAGCTGGGGAGACGGCTACACCTTC.

The V call is TRBV6-2 or TRBV6-3, the J call TRBJ1-2, with D hard to call. Germline loops: CDR1 MNHEY, CDR2 SVGEGT. CDR3 length: 14 residues. Trimming took 10 bases from V and 5 from J, leaving 20 bases between them. In nucleotides, the CDR3 is TGTGCCACCACCCCGACGGTAGGGTCTTATGGCTACACCTTC. It specifies CATTPTVGSYGYTF.

This chain uses TRBV7-8 with TRBJ2-3; TRBD2 agrees at 10 bases. The CDR3 length is 16 residues. Per the germline V gene, CDR1 is SGHVS and CDR2 is FQNEAQ. The ends lost 5 bases at V and 5 bases at J; junction bases unmatched: 10. The CDR3 bases are TGTGCCAGCAGCGAAGCTAGCGGGGGCGCCGTAGATACGCAGTATTTT. It yields the protein CASSEASGGAVDTQYF.

The V and J genes are TRBV19 and TRBJ2-7; TRBD1 aligns across 7 bases. Germline V gene sequence: CDR1 LNHDA, CDR2 SQIVND (reference sequence). The CDR3 sequence is 15 residues long. V lost 5 bases, J lost 3 bases, and 10 bases stayed unmatched. The CDR3 is CASSSSDRPGYEQYF. The CDR3 bases are TGTGCCAGTAGTTCATCGGACAGGCCGGGCTACGAGCAGTACTTC.

The chain joins TRBV12-3 or TRBV12-4 to TRBJ2-3, with 12 bases matching TRBD1. Trimming removed 6 bases from V and 4 bases from J; junction bases left unmatched: 5. There are 15 residues in the CDR3. DNA for the CDR3: TGTGCCAGCAGCCGGGACAGGGGGCCTTCAGATACGCAGTATTTT. Its translation is CASSRDRGPSDTQYF.

This clonotype showed up many times. This chain joins TRBV12-3 or TRBV12-4 and TRBJ1-5, with TRBD1 identical over 7 bases. Trimming at V came to 5 bases and at J to 7 bases, leaving 14 bases not matched to a gene. The CDR3 has 16 residues. The CDR3 loop is CASSAQQGRGGQPQHF. The CDR3 nucleotides read TGTGCCAGCAGTGCCCAACAGGGGAGGGGTGGCCAGCCCCAGCATTTT.

V gene TRBV24-1 combines with J gene TRBJ2-1; no definite D call. The CDR3 has 13 residues. Germline V gives CDR1 KGHDR, CDR2 SFDVKD. The ends were cut back, 1 base at V and 2 bases at J, with 2 bases in the middle. CDR3 nucleotides: TGTGCCACCAGTGATTTCGCCTACAATGAGCAGTTCTTC. Translating gives CATSDFAYNEQFF.